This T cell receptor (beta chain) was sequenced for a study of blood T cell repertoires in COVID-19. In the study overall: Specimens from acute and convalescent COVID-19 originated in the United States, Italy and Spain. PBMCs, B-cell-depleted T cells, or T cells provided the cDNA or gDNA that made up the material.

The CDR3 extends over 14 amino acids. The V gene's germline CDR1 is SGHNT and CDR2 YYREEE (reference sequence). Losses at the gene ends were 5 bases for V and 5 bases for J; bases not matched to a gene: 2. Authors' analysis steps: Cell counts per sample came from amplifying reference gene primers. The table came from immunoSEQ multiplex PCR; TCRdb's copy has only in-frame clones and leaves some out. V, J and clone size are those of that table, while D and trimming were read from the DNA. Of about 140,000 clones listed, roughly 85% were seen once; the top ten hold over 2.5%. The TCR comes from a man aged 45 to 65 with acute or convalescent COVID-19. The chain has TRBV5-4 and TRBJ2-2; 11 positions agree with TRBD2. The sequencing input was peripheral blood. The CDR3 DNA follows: TGTGCCAGCAGTCGACTAGCGGGGACCGGGGAGCTGTTTTTT. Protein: CASSRLAGTGELFF.